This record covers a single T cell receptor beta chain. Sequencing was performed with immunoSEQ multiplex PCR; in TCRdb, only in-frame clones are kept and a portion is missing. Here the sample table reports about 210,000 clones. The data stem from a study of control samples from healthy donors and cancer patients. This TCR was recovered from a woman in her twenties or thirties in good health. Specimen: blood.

The chain's CDR3 is CASTRVGGSGYTF. CDR3 bases: TGTGCCAGCACCCGAGTCGGGGGATCCGGCTACACCTTC. The rearrangement joins TRBV6-5 to TRBJ1-2; perhaps TRBD1 as D (5 bases). Looked up from germline, CDR1 is MNHEY and CDR2 is SVGAGI. V was shortened by 7 bases and J by 8 bases, with 17 bases between the two germline ends. CDR3 length equals 13 residues.